This T cell receptor (beta chain) comes out of a study of vaccination effects on CD4 cells after COVID-19. Within the ViraFEST assay, antigen-specific CD4+ T cells underwent expansion with viral peptide pools prior to sequencing. Investigators separated out CD4+ T cells once 9 to 11 days of culture had passed. Nobody among the vaccine recipients had prior SARS-CoV-2 infection (nucleocapsid antibodies were negative). Whole-study results and caveats: In healthy vaccinees, only 1 of 255 vaccine-induced clones cross-reacted with common cold coronaviruses. Clones from infection and from vaccination both contracted markedly late after vaccination.

As for this clone: Its antigen is unknown.

V was trimmed by 0 bases and J by 6 bases, leaving 13 bases between them. The CDR3 runs 15 residues. Germline V gene data show CDR1 as SGHTA and CDR2 as FQGTGA. Measured with immunoSEQ multiplex PCR; TCRdb has only the in-frame clones, and not every one. This sample has 40,000 to 45,000 clones, with approximately 80% found just once. This specimen consisted of CD4+ T cells from PBMCs cultured with HCoV-NL63 spike peptides, obtained before COVID-19 vaccination. The clonotype comes from a human donor who received a COVID-19 vaccine. The J gene is TRBJ2-3, the V gene TRBV7-3; D is ambiguous. This CDR3 is CASSLTSLKSDTQYF. In DNA form, the CDR3 reads TGTGCCAGCAGCTTAACTAGCCTTAAATCTGATACGCAGTATTTT.